This T cell receptor (beta chain) was identified during a study of blood T cell repertoires in COVID-19. The overall study: The analysed material was cDNA or gDNA that came from T cells, B-cell-depleted T cells, or PBMCs.

Germline CDR1 reads MNHEY; CDR2 reads SMNVEV (reference sequence). Trimming cost V 0 bases and J 9 bases, with 12 bases left between them. The CDR3 runs 14 residues. Participants had their cohort set by participant-reported clinical history. In the study's own analysis: Reference gene primer amplification yielded estimated nucleated cell counts. Profiled with immunoSEQ multiplex PCR; TCRdb holds only in-frame clones, not every one. D and trimming were read from the DNA, whereas the V and J calls and clone size are those reported in that table. The sample contains almost 400,000 clones, approximately 89% of which appear only once.

This sequence originates from a woman aged 25 to 39 who had recovered from COVID-19. The material sequenced was PBMCs or T cells enriched from blood (not recorded which). This chain links TRBV27 with TRBJ1-5; tentative D call: TRBD1 (5 bases). The CDR3 is CASSLSRQRRPQHF. The CDR3 DNA is TGTGCCAGCAGTTTATCGAGACAGAGACGGCCCCAGCATTTT.